The rows below give T cell receptor beta chains drawn from one sample of a study of Ad26.COV2.S vaccination and SARS-CoV-2 variants. Generated by immunoSEQ multiplex PCR, the TCRdb table keeps only in-frame clones and is missing some. The sample includes approximately 410,000 clones, 88% seen only once; the top ten take 3.6%. Sequenced material: peripheral blood, taken in a trial of Ad26.COV2.S vaccine versus placebo. The receptors here all came from a person between 18 and 59 years old who received the Ad26.COV2.S COVID-19 vaccine or a placebo. Both conserved end residues are part of each CDR3. Fields, in order: J gene, D gene, V gene, CDR3 length, CDR3 protein, CDR3 DNA. A D gene is named only where the DNA matches it firmly.

TRBJ2-2	TRBD2	TRBV19	15	CASTLAGEMAGELFF	TGTGCCAGTACCCTAGCGGGGGAAATGGCCGGGGAGCTGTTTTTT
TRBJ2-1	TRBD1	TRBV27	14	CASTSRDRAIEQFF	TGTGCCAGCACCTCCCGGGACAGGGCTATTGAGCAGTTCTTC
TRBJ2-7	.	TRBV7-2	15	CASSPPSGGTYEQYF	TGTGCCAGCAGCCCGCCGTCCGGGGGAACCTACGAGCAGTACTTC
TRBJ1-5	TRBD1	TRBV12-3/TRBV12-4	13	CASRRQGDQPQHF	TGTGCCAGCAGGAGACAGGGCGATCAGCCCCAGCATTTT
TRBJ2-5	.	TRBV12-3/TRBV12-4	13	CASTFGLRETQYF	TGTGCCAGCACCTTTGGACTGAGGGAGACCCAGTACTTC
TRBJ2-5	TRBD2	TRBV13	13	CASSAGTSKTQYF	TGTGCCAGCAGCGCCGGGACTAGCAAGACCCAGTACTTC
TRBJ2-7	TRBD1	TRBV28	17	CASKLLDREKRAYEQYF	TGTGCCAGCAAACTCTTGGACAGGGAAAAAAGGGCCTACGAGCAGTACTTC
TRBJ2-1	.	TRBV7-2	16	CASSPLAAVSYNEQFF	TGTGCCAGCAGCCCCCTCGCGGCTGTCTCCTACAATGAGCAGTTCTTC
TRBJ2-1	TRBD1	TRBV10-1	13	CASTRTGDHEQFF	TGCGCCAGCACCAGAACAGGGGATCATGAGCAGTTCTTC
TRBJ2-7	.	TRBV5-1	13	CASSLAGGIEQYF	TGCGCCAGCAGTCTTGCCGGGGGCATCGAGCAGTACTTC
TRBJ1-3	TRBD1	TRBV7-9	17	CASSLLRGQGSGNTIYF	TGTGCCAGCAGCCTCTTACGGGGACAGGGTTCTGGAAACACCATATATTTT